Listed here is a single T cell receptor (beta chain). In terms of age and location, participants ranged from roughly 18 to 90 years and lived in about two dozen US areas. Assay used: immunoSEQ multiplex PCR; TCRdb lists only in-frame clones, some missing. The sample consists of almost 400,000 clones, approximately 88% of them appearing once. This sample stems from a study of blood T cell repertoires in COVID-19. The overall study: Spain, Italy and the United States supplied samples that represented acute and convalescent COVID-19.

The V gene end was trimmed by 6 bases and the J gene end by 1 base; junction bases not matched to a gene: 9. Germline V CDR1 and CDR2: SQVTM, ANQGSEA. The CDR3 is 14 residues long. This sequence originates from a woman in her thirties with acute COVID-19. The rearrangement links TRBV29-1 to TRBJ2-7, with 7 nucleotides matching TRBD1. The material sequenced was PBMCs or T cells enriched from blood (not recorded which). The CDR3, as DNA: TGCAGCGTACTAACGGCAGGGGGTTCCTACGAGCAGTACTTC. It translates to CSVLTAGGSYEQYF.